These 4 T cell receptor beta chains share one sample of origin, sequenced in a study of blood T cell repertoires in COVID-19. Data came from immunoSEQ multiplex PCR; TCRdb stores just in-frame clones and leaves some out. The sample holds 200,000 to 300,000 clones, around 84% seen once. Sample: peripheral blood. The receptors shown here come from a man aged 40-50 years who had recovered from COVID-19.

This clone occurred a few times. The chain uses TRBV7-6 and TRBJ2-7; 11 bases are shared with TRBD2. The CDR3 extends over 18 amino acids. Germline V gives CDR1 SGHVS, CDR2 FNYEAQ. V lost 1 base, J lost 4 bases, and 12 bases stayed unmatched. This chain's CDR3 is CASSLGPLSASGGYEQYF. The DNA of the CDR3 is TGTGCCAGCAGCTTAGGACCCCTATCCGCTAGCGGGGGGTACGAGCAGTACTTC.

The chain joins TRBV24-1 to TRBJ2-5, with 15 bases matching TRBD2. J gave up 5 bases and V 2 bases, and 5 bases lay outside the gene matches. The germline V gene encodes CDR1 KGHDR and CDR2 SFDVKD. CDR3 length equals 17 residues. CDR3 sequence: CATSDSGLAGGLETQYF. In nucleotides, the CDR3 is TGTGCCACCAGTGATTCAGGACTAGCGGGAGGGTTGGAGACCCAGTACTTC.

This chain joins TRBV5-1 and TRBJ2-7; 9 bases map to TRBD1. The J segment lost 3 bases and the V segment lost 0 bases, leaving 7 bases of the junction unmatched. CDR1 is SGHRS and CDR2 is YFSETQ in the germline V gene. This CDR3 has 16 amino acids. As DNA, the CDR3 is TGCGCCAGCAGCTTGGCCGGGACAGGGAGGAACTACGAGCAGTACTTC. Residues: CASSLAGTGRNYEQYF.

The V call is TRBV11-2, the J call TRBJ1-1, with D unclear. In germline, CDR1 is SGHAT, CDR2 FQNNGV. Trimming removed 5 bases from V and 4 bases from J, with 11 bases in between. The CDR3 is 13 residues long. In DNA form, the CDR3 reads TGTGCCAGCAGCACCGCCCGGGGCACTGAAGCTTTCTTT. It translates to CASSTARGTEAFF. The entire variable domain, with the rest obtained from reference TRBV11-2 and TRBJ1-1, is as follows: EAGVAQSPRYKIIEKRQSVAFWCNPISGHATLYWYQQILGQGPKLLIQFQNNGVVDDSQLPKDRFSAERLKGVDSTLKIQPAKLEDSAVYLCASSTARGTEAFFGQGTRLTVV.